The 3 T cell receptor beta chains below come from one sample, sequenced in a study of PD-1 blockade in classical Hodgkin lymphoma. Each and every patient relapsed after autologous stem cell transplantation, and patients got differing brentuximab vedotin exposure. TCRdb's table, derived via immunoSEQ multiplex PCR, lists solely in-frame clones and lacks some. The repertoire has around 150,000 clones, nearly 80% of them found once; the top ten carry roughly 9.8%. Sequencing was performed on peripheral blood mononuclear cells (PBMCs), taken before the second cycle of nivolumab. The receptors derive from a human donor with classical Hodgkin lymphoma.

The chain carries TRBV4-1 and TRBJ2-7; perhaps TRBD1 as D (6 bases). Germline V lookup: CDR1 MGHRA, CDR2 YSYEKL. V was cut by 2 bases and J by 5 bases, with 13 bases left in between. The CDR3 is 14 residues long. The CDR3 DNA is TGCGCCAGCAGCCAACCCACAGGGATCCACGAGCAGTACTTC. Encoded protein: CASSQPTGIHEQYF.

This clone appeared a few times. The V and J genes are TRBV5-1 and TRBJ1-1, with 10 positions matching TRBD1. The V gene's germline CDR1 is SGHRS and CDR2 YFSETQ. This CDR3 is built from 14 residues. V trimming: 5 bases; J trimming: 6 bases; junction bases outside the gene matches: 7. The CDR3 spells CASRAGTGAPEAFF. As DNA, the CDR3 is TGCGCCAGCAGAGCTGGGACAGGGGCCCCTGAAGCTTTCTTT.

This clone has just a few counts. The chain carries TRBV6-1 and TRBJ1-1, with no clear D. This CDR3 is 15 amino acids long. With 6 bases removed from V and 4 bases from J, the gap between germline ends came to 18 bases. Germline CDR1 reads MNHNS; CDR2 reads SASEGT. CDR3 in DNA: TGTGCCAGCAGGGGTGGAGGCTGGGCCCGCACTGAAGCTTTCTTT. Encoded protein: CASRGGGWARTEAFF.